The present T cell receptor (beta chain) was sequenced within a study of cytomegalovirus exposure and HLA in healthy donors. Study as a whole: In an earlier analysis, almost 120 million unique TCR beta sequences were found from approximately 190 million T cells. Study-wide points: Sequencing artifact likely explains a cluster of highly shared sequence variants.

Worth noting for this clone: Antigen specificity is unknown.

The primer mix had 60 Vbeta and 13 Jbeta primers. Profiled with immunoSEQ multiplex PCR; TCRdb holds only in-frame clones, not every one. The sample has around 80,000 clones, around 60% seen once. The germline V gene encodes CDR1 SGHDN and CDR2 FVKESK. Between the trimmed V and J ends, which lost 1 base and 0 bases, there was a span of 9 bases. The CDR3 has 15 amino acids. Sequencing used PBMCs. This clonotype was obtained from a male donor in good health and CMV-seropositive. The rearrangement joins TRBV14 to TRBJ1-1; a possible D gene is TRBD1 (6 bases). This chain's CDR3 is CASSQAGALNTEAFF. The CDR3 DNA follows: TGTGCCAGCAGCCAAGCAGGGGCCTTGAACACTGAAGCTTTCTTT.